Listed here is a single T cell receptor beta chain. Its specificity is unknown. This specimen comes from a study of regulatory T cells in long-lasting Graves disease. General observations from the study: Repertoires from persistent disease leaned toward TRBV28, TRBJ1-2 and TRBJ2-5.

CDR3-region Arm-PCR and iRepertoire HTBI primers produced the TCR beta libraries. MiXCR, run by TCRdb on the multiplex PCR reads, gives a single entry per CDR3 protein. The sample consists of about 420,000 distinct CDR3 sequences, about 15% of them appearing once. Time point meaning: newly diagnosed GD, antithyroid drugs for less than 3 months. Researchers made the TCR library from RNA that was extracted from PBMCs. Germline-derived CDR1 and CDR2 are SGHRS and YFSETQ. CDR3 size: 13 residues. The ends were cut back, 0 bases at V and 7 bases at J, with 11 bases in the middle. This sample also appeared in a second study, on T cells in Graves' hyperthyroidism and ophthalmopathy. As that study records: Ophthalmopathy cases were set apart from stable hyperthyroidism by a 13 V-J model.

The chain couples TRBV5-1 to TRBJ2-7; a possible D gene is TRBD2 (7 bases). The TCR originated in a woman younger than 30 with Graves disease. Material: peripheral blood mononuclear cells (PBMCs), obtained at new diagnosis, from a patient treated with antithyroid drugs. CDR3 coding DNA: TGCGCCAGCAGCTTGGAGGGGGGGCCTGAGCAGTACTTC. Its protein product is CASSLEGGPEQYF.